This passage covers 32 T cell receptor beta chains from one sample sequenced in a study of shared clonotypes between healthy human individuals. Only in-frame clones appear in the TCRdb table, and some are missing; sequencing was by immunoSEQ multiplex PCR. This table holds more than 2 million clones, 85% to 95% found once. The source material was naive CD4+ T cells sorted from blood. Regarding subset: CD45RA+ positively selected. These receptors all come from a man aged 18 to 30 in good health.

The chain has TRBV10-3 and TRBJ1-3; D unclear. Looked up from germline, CDR1 is ENHRY and CDR2 is SYGVKD. This CDR3 has 13 residues. Deletions cut 4 bases from V and 3 bases from J, with 7 bases between. The DNA of the CDR3 is TGTGCCATCAGTGGGGGTTATGGAAACACCATATATTTT. Amino acid sequence: CAISGGYGNTIYF.

The chain links TRBV4-1 to TRBJ2-3, with D maybe TRBD2 (6 bases). This CDR3 spans 16 amino acids. V was cut by 0 bases and J by 6 bases, with 16 bases left in between. The germline gives CDR1 MGHRA, CDR2 YSYEKL. CDR3 in amino acids: CASSQDRAAGGDTQYF. Here the CDR3 DNA reads TGCGCCAGCAGCCAAGATAGGGCAGCGGGCGGGGATACGCAGTATTTT.

The genes are TRBV7-6 and TRBJ2-6; D is unresolved. Deletions cut 6 bases from V and 4 bases from J, with 13 bases between. Germline V gene data show CDR1 as SGHVS and CDR2 as FNYEAQ. The CDR3 runs to 15 residues. The CDR3 sequence: CASSPLWSGANVLTF. The CDR3 nucleotides are TGTGCCAGCAGTCCCCTATGGTCCGGGGCCAACGTCCTGACTTTC.

This chain joins TRBV30 and TRBJ2-3; 8 bases fit TRBD2. V dropped 2 bases and J dropped 4; count of bases not matched to a gene: 11. The CDR3 covers 16 residues. The germline CDR1 and CDR2 sequences are GTSNPN and SVGIG (reference sequence). This CDR3 is CAWSRGGGLAADTQYF. CDR3 bases: TGTGCCTGGAGTAGGGGTGGAGGACTAGCTGCAGATACGCAGTATTTT. The variable domain in full, with the rest retrieved from reference TRBV30 and TRBJ2-3, is SQTIHQWPATLVQPVGSPLSLECTVEGTSNPNLYWYRQAAGRGLQLLFYSVGIGQISSEVPQNLSASRPQDRQFILSSKKLLLSDSGFYLCAWSRGGGLAADTQYFGPGTRLTVL.

The chain uses TRBV6-5 and TRBJ1-1; no reliable D call. V was shortened by 2 bases and J by 1 base, with 8 bases between the two germline ends. The germline V gene encodes CDR1 MNHEY and CDR2 SVGAGI. This CDR3 is 14 amino acids long. The CDR3 sequence is CASSYMEGNTEAFF. CDR3 DNA sequence: TGTGCCAGCAGTTACATGGAGGGGAACACTGAAGCTTTCTTT.

In regard to this clone: Germline and junction disagree at one end, which may indicate a read error. This chain joins TRBV7-9 and TRBJ1-2; 8 nucleotides align to TRBD1. This CDR3 is built from 17 residues. Germline CDR1 and CDR2: SEHNR and FQNEAQ (reference sequence). The CDR3 here is CASSLRPPGQAYYDYTF. CDR3 sequence (DNA): TGTGCCAGCAGCTTACGACCTCCGGGACAGGCCTACTATGACTACACCTTC.

Worth noting for this clone: Other DNA sequences in this specimen translate into the identical CDR3. J is TRBJ1-1 and V is TRBV10-3, with D uncertain. V lost 0 bases to trimming and J lost 1 base, with 6 bases between them. CDR3 length: 14 amino acids. CDR1 and CDR2 from the germline V gene are ENHRY and SYGVKD. The CDR3 DNA sequence: TGTGCCATCAGTGAGTCCCCCGGGAACACTGAAGCTTTCTTT. Translating it yields CAISESPGNTEAFF.

J is TRBJ2-1 and V is TRBV7-2; D possibly uses TRBD1 or TRBD2 (7 bases each). The CDR3 is made up of 16 amino acids. The germline gives CDR1 SGHTA, CDR2 FQGNSA. V was clipped by 1 base and J by 4 bases, with 14 bases between them. CDR3: CASSLDRQGGYNEQFF. CDR3 nucleotides: TGTGCCAGCAGCTTAGACCGGCAGGGGGGGTACAATGAGCAGTTCTTC.

The CDR3 here is CAISDTSTDTQYF. Here the CDR3 DNA reads TGTGCCATCAGTGATACTAGCACAGATACGCAGTATTTT. The chain recombines TRBV10-3 with TRBJ2-3; D is undetermined. The CDR3 has 13 amino acids. Germline V gene sequence: CDR1 ENHRY, CDR2 SYGVKD. Trimming pared 3 bases from V and 0 bases from J, leaving 4 bases between.

The chain recombines TRBV28 with TRBJ1-2; 7 positions agree with TRBD1. The germline CDR1 and CDR2 sequences are MDHEN and SYDVKM. V shed 4 bases and J 8 bases; nucleotides not matched to a gene: 13. This CDR3 is 15 amino acids long. DNA of the CDR3: TGTGCCAGCAGTTACAACAGGGGCCGGATTAGCGGCTACACCTTC. It codes for CASSYNRGRISGYTF.

The rearrangement joins TRBV10-3 to TRBJ2-7; 8 bases agree with TRBD1. Germline V CDR1 and CDR2: ENHRY, SYGVKD. CDR3 size: 14 residues. After removal of 9 bases from V and 3 bases from J, the junction contained 10 bases not matched to a gene. DNA of the CDR3: TGTGCCATTAGAACCGGGACAGGTAACTACGAGCAGTACTTC. Encoded protein: CAIRTGTGNYEQYF.

V usage is TRBV5-1 and J usage is TRBJ2-5; D possibly corresponds to TRBD2 (5 bases). The CDR3 covers 15 residues. V was clipped by 0 bases and J by 5 bases, with 14 bases between them. Germline CDR1 and CDR2: SGHRS and YFSETQ. CDR3 in DNA: TGCGCCAGCAGCTTGGCAGGTGGGAGTGGGGAGACCCAGTACTTC. Its translation: CASSLAGGSGETQYF.

The gene calls are TRBV6-1 and TRBJ1-3, with D uncertain. V was trimmed by 3 bases and J by 4 bases, leaving 10 bases between them. CDR1 and CDR2 (germline): MNHNS, SASEGT. This CDR3 is built from 14 residues. The CDR3 DNA reads TGTGCCAGCAGTGAGGGCCTCAAAGGAAACACCATATATTTT. This translates into CASSEGLKGNTIYF.

The chain carries TRBV6-5 and TRBJ1-5; D is perhaps TRBD1 (6 bases). Trimming cost V 6 bases and J 6 bases, with 18 bases left between them. CDR3 length: 15 amino acids. Germline CDR1 MNHEY, CDR2 SVGAGI. DNA of the CDR3: TGTGCCAGCAGACGTACAGGGTTGGGGTCTCAGCCCCAGCATTTT. Its protein product is CASRRTGLGSQPQHF.

The V call is TRBV10-3, the J call TRBJ2-1; the D gene is possibly TRBD1 (6 bases). V lost 6 bases and J lost 5, with 14 bases in between. The CDR3 has 14 amino acids. CDR1 and CDR2 (germline): ENHRY, SYGVKD. CDR3 in amino acids: CAIRPGQMDNEQFF. Here the CDR3 DNA reads TGTGCCATCAGACCCGGACAGATGGACAATGAGCAGTTCTTC.

CDR3 protein: CASSLPPGGSSTYEQYF. The DNA for the CDR3 is TGTGCCAGCAGCTTACCGCCGGGCGGGAGCTCGACCTACGAGCAGTACTTC. This chain uses TRBV7-2 with TRBJ2-7, with 7 bases fitting TRBD2. The CDR3 spans 17 residues. The germline V gene has CDR1 SGHTA and CDR2 FQGNSA. The trim removed 2 bases at V and 2 bases at J, leaving 12 bases unmatched.

The chain links TRBV5-8 to TRBJ2-1, with a possible D match to TRBD1 (6 bases). CDR3 length: 14 amino acids. Germline V lookup: CDR1 SGHTS, CDR2 YDEGEE. The germline V and J ends were trimmed by 4 bases and 7 bases, with 15 bases remaining between them. The CDR3 loop reads CASSPGAGRNEQFF. Here the CDR3 DNA reads TGTGCCAGCAGCCCAGGGGCTGGCAGGAATGAGCAGTTCTTC.

With respect to this clone: Other DNA sequences of this sample code for an identical CDR3. The chain carries TRBV6-1 and TRBJ1-2, with D uncertain. This CDR3 contains 14 residues. Trimming pared 2 bases from V and 2 bases from J, leaving 9 bases between. In germline, CDR1 is MNHNS, CDR2 SASEGT. The CDR3 DNA follows: TGTGCCAGCAGTGAAAGTCAGGCAAACTATGGCTACACCTTC. It translates to CASSESQANYGYTF.

V gene TRBV7-9 combines with J gene TRBJ2-1; tentatively, D is TRBD1 or TRBD2 (5 bases each). The CDR3 runs 13 residues. Trimming took off 3 bases at V and 8 bases at J, with 11 bases between the two ends. Per the germline V gene, CDR1 is SEHNR and CDR2 is FQNEAQ (reference sequence). The CDR3 sequence: CASSFYGGDEQFF. The DNA for the CDR3 is TGTGCCAGCAGCTTTTATGGGGGTGATGAGCAGTTCTTC. Based on the CDR3 plus reference TRBV7-9 and TRBJ2-1, the full variable domain is DTGVSQNPRHKITKRGQNVTFRCDPISEHNRLYWYRQTLGQGPEFLTYFQNEAQLEKSRLLSDRFSAERPKGSFSTLEIQRTEQGDSAMYLCASSFYGGDEQFFGPGTRLTVL.

This clone was picked up many times. V and J are TRBV18 and TRBJ2-7; TRBD2 is a possible D gene (6 bases). The CDR3 has 13 amino acids. The germline V gene has CDR1 KGHSH and CDR2 LQKENI. Trimming stripped 6 bases from V and 6 bases from J, with 15 bases between. Written as DNA, the CDR3 is TGTGCCAGCTCCCCTGAGGGAGGTACCGAGCAGTACTTC. Residues: CASSPEGGTEQYF.

CDR3 amino acids: CASSTVNEKLFF. The CDR3 DNA is TGTGCCAGCAGTACAGTTAATGAAAAACTGTTTTTT. This chain uses TRBV6-5 with TRBJ1-4; D is unclear. This CDR3 is built from 12 residues. CDR1 is MNHEY, CDR2 SVGAGI, per germline. V lost 5 bases and J 4 bases, leaving 5 bases between the germline ends.

The chain recombines TRBV4-1 with TRBJ1-3; D unresolved. The CDR3 loop spans 16 amino acids. Trimming left V 0 bases short and J 0 bases short, with 9 bases between. Germline V gene sequence: CDR1 MGHRA, CDR2 YSYEKL. CDR3 nucleotide sequence: TGCGCCAGCAGCCAAGACCGCGGCTACTCTGGAAACACCATATATTTT. It specifies CASSQDRGYSGNTIYF.

The chain carries TRBV6-5 and TRBJ2-7; either TRBD1 or TRBD2 may supply D (6 bases each). Germline CDR1 is MNHEY and CDR2 is SVGAGI. The CDR3 has 15 amino acids. V was shortened by 7 bases and J by 2 bases, with 18 bases between the two germline ends. The CDR3 nucleotides read TGTGCCAGCAACGTTCGGACACGGGGGCCCTACGAGCAGTACTTC. Protein product: CASNVRTRGPYEQYF.

The table lists this clone with a count of one. The chain has TRBV21-1 and TRBJ1-1; the table's TRBD1 call for D was not verified on the DNA. TRBV21-1 is shown as a pseudogene. The CDR3 is 17 residues long. The chain's CDR3 is CASSYAFRDRGLSEAFF. The DNA of the CDR3 is TGTGCCAGCAGCTACGCCTTCCGGGACAGGGGTTTATCTGAAGCTTTCTTT.

The chain combines TRBV5-1 with TRBJ2-2, with D hard to call. V was clipped by 0 bases and J by 0 bases, with 9 bases between them. This CDR3 contains 16 residues. Germline CDR1 and CDR2: SGHRS and YFSETQ. The DNA for the CDR3 is TGCGCCAGCAGCTTGGATCTACCCGCGAACACCGGGGAGCTGTTTTTT. The encoded protein is CASSLDLPANTGELFF.

The chain employs TRBV6-1 and TRBJ2-3, with 9 bases fitting TRBD2. V trimming: 5 bases; J trimming: 8 bases; junction bases outside the gene matches: 11. Germline V CDR1 and CDR2: MNHNS, SASEGT. The CDR3 runs 15 residues. CDR3 sequence: CASSSPSGVRATQYF. DNA for the CDR3: TGTGCCAGCAGTTCCCCTAGCGGGGTAAGAGCTACGCAGTATTTT.

This chain connects TRBV15 to TRBJ1-6; tentatively, D is TRBD1 (5 bases). CDR3 size: 17 residues. Germline V lookup: CDR1 LNHNV, CDR2 YYDKDF (reference sequence). Trimming pared 2 bases from V and 7 bases from J, leaving 18 bases between. CDR3 DNA sequence: TGTGCCACCAGCAGATCTCTATTGGGACCGAACAATTCACCCCTCCACTTT. Its protein is CATSRSLLGPNNSPLHF. Complete variable domain (other parts from reference TRBV15 and TRBJ1-6): DAMVIQNPRYQVTQFGKPVTLSCSQTLNHNVMYWYQQKSSQAPKLLFHYYDKDFNNEADTPDNFQSRRPNTSFCFLDIRSPGLGDTAMYLCATSRSLLGPNNSPLHFGNGTRLTVT.

J is TRBJ2-7 and V is TRBV5-4, with 9 bases that match TRBD1. The ends lost 4 bases at V and 3 bases at J; junction bases unmatched: 5. The CDR3 is 14 residues long. Germline lookup yields CDR1 SGHNT and CDR2 YYREEE (reference sequence). In DNA form, the CDR3 reads TGTGCCAGCAGCCCTGACAGGGGGTACTACGAGCAGTACTTC. Residues: CASSPDRGYYEQYF.

The CDR3 spells CASSSDRAQEQYF. CDR3 DNA sequence: TGTGCCAGCAGTTCGGACAGGGCCCAGGAGCAGTACTTC. This chain connects TRBV6-5 to TRBJ2-7; 8 positions match TRBD1. This CDR3 is built from 13 residues. V was clipped by 4 bases and J by 7 bases; unmatched bases: 6. Germline V gene data show CDR1 as MNHEY and CDR2 as SVGAGI.

V is TRBV7-2 and J is TRBJ1-2, with TRBD1 matching 8 bases. CDR1 and CDR2 (germline): SGHTA, FQGNSA. The J segment lost 7 bases and the V segment lost 5 bases, leaving 6 bases of the junction unmatched. The CDR3 runs to 13 residues. The CDR3 DNA follows: TGTGCCAGCAGCCAACCGACAGGGGTTGGCTACACCTTC. This encodes CASSQPTGVGYTF.

The V call is TRBV28, the J call TRBJ2-7; no definite D call. The CDR3 is made up of 13 amino acids. Per germline, CDR1 MDHEN and CDR2 SYDVKM. V was clipped by 5 bases and J by 2 bases, with 10 bases between them. CDR3 bases: TGTGCCAGCAGTCGTGTTGGAACCTACGAGCAGTACTTC. Translated: CASSRVGTYEQYF.

The genes are TRBV5-1 and TRBJ1-6; 8 bases map to TRBD1. Looked up from germline, CDR1 is SGHRS and CDR2 is YFSETQ. This CDR3 region has 16 residues. V dropped 0 bases and J dropped 8; count of bases not matched to a gene: 7. DNA for the CDR3: TGCGCCAGCAGCTTGGCCCTCGCAGGGGGCGATTCACCCCTCCACTTT. As protein: CASSLALAGGDSPLHF.